The T cell receptor (beta chain) described here comes from a study of OX40 agonist ivuxolimab in advanced cancers. The assay was immunoSEQ multiplex PCR, and TCRdb's table has in-frame clones only and misses some. The data hold under 25,000 clones, with 70% to 85% observed a single time. Per germline, CDR1 MGHRA and CDR2 YSYEKL. V lost 4 bases, J lost 2 bases, and 11 bases lay in between. This CDR3 has 14 amino acids. The chain is built from TRBV4-1 and TRBJ2-5; TRBD2 is a possible D gene (6 bases). The specimen was CD4+ or CD8+ T cells sorted from blood, collected in a trial of the OX40 agonist ivuxolimab. The sequence derives from an adult with an advanced solid tumor such as melanoma, head and neck, liver or kidney cancer. The CDR3 DNA reads TGCGCCAGCAGCCCCCTGGGACTTCAAGAGACCCAGTACTTC. Its translation is CASSPLGLQETQYF.